Listed below are T cell receptor beta chains from one sample, sequenced in a study of blood T cell repertoires in COVID-19. Here immunoSEQ multiplex PCR was the method, and the copy in TCRdb shows in-frame clones only, minus some. In the table there are approximately 290,000 clones, roughly 89% of which are singletons. Material: peripheral blood. All receptors derive from a woman in her 30s with COVID-19, enrolled during active disease. Each CDR3 is given with its conserved first and last residue. Each record gives: D gene, J gene, V gene, CDR3 length, clone size, CDR3 DNA, CDR3 protein. D genes are given only for firm matches. Not all rows give a size; the values are once, few, many and, for expanded clones, a class.

D gene: -
J gene: TRBJ1-5
V gene: TRBV7-6
CDR3 length: 14
clone size: -
CDR3 DNA: TGTGCCAGCAGCTTACTAGGGGGCAATCAGCCCCAGCATTTT
CDR3 protein: CASSLLGGNQPQHF

D gene: -
J gene: TRBJ1-2
V gene: TRBV19
CDR3 length: 14
clone size: -
CDR3 DNA: TGTGCCAGTAGTCTGCCCGGCGGTGTTACTGGCTACACCTTC
CDR3 protein: CASSLPGGVTGYTF

D gene: -
J gene: TRBJ1-5
V gene: TRBV30
CDR3 length: 15
clone size: -
CDR3 DNA: TGTGCCTGGAGTCGGGTGGTGGCCCCCAATCAGCCCCAGCATTTT
CDR3 protein: CAWSRVVAPNQPQHF

D gene: -
J gene: TRBJ2-3
V gene: TRBV10-1
CDR3 length: 13
clone size: -
CDR3 DNA: TGCGCCAGCAGTGGTACGGTTACAGATACGCAGTATTTT
CDR3 protein: CASSGTVTDTQYF

D gene: -
J gene: TRBJ2-7
V gene: TRBV11-2
CDR3 length: 13
clone size: -
CDR3 DNA: TGTGCCAGCAGCTTAGGGGGCATCCACGAGCAGTACTTC
CDR3 protein: CASSLGGIHEQYF

D gene: -
J gene: TRBJ1-6
V gene: TRBV4-1
CDR3 length: 13
clone size: -
CDR3 DNA: TGCGCCAGCAGACTGGAGCGGGATTCACCCCTCCACTTT
CDR3 protein: CASRLERDSPLHF

D gene: TRBD2
J gene: TRBJ2-3
V gene: TRBV3-1/TRBV3-2
CDR3 length: 15
clone size: -
CDR3 DNA: TGTGCCAGCAGTTCCAGCGGGGGTTCCACAGATACGCAGTATTTT
CDR3 protein: CASSSSGGSTDTQYF

D gene: TRBD2
J gene: TRBJ2-3
V gene: TRBV27
CDR3 length: 14
clone size: -
CDR3 DNA: TGTGCCAGCATGGAGCGGGGGATTACAGATACGCAGTATTTT
CDR3 protein: CASMERGITDTQYF

D gene: TRBD1
J gene: TRBJ1-1
V gene: TRBV18
CDR3 length: 14
clone size: -
CDR3 DNA: TGTGCCAGCTCACCTGGGGACAGATACACTGAAGCTTTCTTT
CDR3 protein: CASSPGDRYTEAFF

D gene: -
J gene: TRBJ2-7
V gene: TRBV11-2
CDR3 length: 13
clone size: -
CDR3 DNA: TGTGCCAGCACCGAGGGGGTTTCCTACGAGCAGTACTTC
CDR3 protein: CASTEGVSYEQYF

D gene: -
J gene: TRBJ2-5
V gene: TRBV3-1/TRBV3-2
CDR3 length: 12
clone size: -
CDR3 DNA: TGTGCCAGCAGCCTAAGTCGGGGGACCCAGTACTTC
CDR3 protein: CASSLSRGTQYF

D gene: -
J gene: TRBJ1-2
V gene: TRBV6-6
CDR3 length: 14
clone size: -
CDR3 DNA: TGTGCCAGCGGGGAGACCCCTGGGAACTATGGCTACACCTTC
CDR3 protein: CASGETPGNYGYTF

D gene: -
J gene: TRBJ1-6
V gene: TRBV18
CDR3 length: 15
clone size: -
CDR3 DNA: TGTGCCAGCTCACCGAGCGGAGCGGTTAATTCACCCCTCCACTTT
CDR3 protein: CASSPSGAVNSPLHF

D gene: -
J gene: TRBJ1-2
V gene: TRBV4-2
CDR3 length: 16
clone size: -
CDR3 DNA: TGTGCCAGCAGCCAAGACCCAGTAGGGAGAAACTATGGCTACACCTTC
CDR3 protein: CASSQDPVGRNYGYTF

D gene: -
J gene: TRBJ2-5
V gene: TRBV19
CDR3 length: 14
clone size: -
CDR3 DNA: TGTGCCAGTAGTATTCGGGGGGCGGAAGAGACCCAGTACTTC
CDR3 protein: CASSIRGAEETQYF

D gene: TRBD1
J gene: TRBJ1-2
V gene: TRBV4-1
CDR3 length: 16
clone size: -
CDR3 DNA: TGCGCCAGCAGCCAGCCCAGACAGGGGAGGGACTATGGCTACACCTTC
CDR3 protein: CASSQPRQGRDYGYTF

D gene: -
J gene: TRBJ1-5
V gene: TRBV5-8
CDR3 length: 15
clone size: -
CDR3 DNA: TGTGCCAGCAGCTTAGGGACACATAGCAATCAGCCCCAGCATTTT
CDR3 protein: CASSLGTHSNQPQHF

D gene: TRBD1
J gene: TRBJ2-7
V gene: TRBV3-1/TRBV3-2
CDR3 length: 14
clone size: -
CDR3 DNA: TGTGCCAGCAGCCTTAACGGACAGGACTACGAGCAGTACTTC
CDR3 protein: CASSLNGQDYEQYF

D gene: -
J gene: TRBJ1-2
V gene: TRBV6-5
CDR3 length: 13
clone size: -
CDR3 DNA: TGTGCCATCGCACGCGGGGGAGGTCGGGGCTACACCTTC
CDR3 protein: CAIARGGGRGYTF

D gene: -
J gene: TRBJ2-7
V gene: TRBV27
CDR3 length: 15
clone size: -
CDR3 DNA: TGTGCCAGCAGTTACTCGCGGGGAGCTACCTACGAGCAGTACTTC
CDR3 protein: CASSYSRGATYEQYF

D gene: TRBD1
J gene: TRBJ2-7
V gene: TRBV2
CDR3 length: 14
clone size: -
CDR3 DNA: TGTGCCAGCAGCCCACAGGGGGTAGTCTACGAGCAGTACTTC
CDR3 protein: CASSPQGVVYEQYF

D gene: -
J gene: TRBJ1-2
V gene: TRBV29-1
CDR3 length: 14
clone size: -
CDR3 DNA: TGCAGCGTGGGGGCTCCAGAGAGTAACTATGGCTACACCTTC
CDR3 protein: CSVGAPESNYGYTF

D gene: -
J gene: TRBJ1-6
V gene: TRBV5-1
CDR3 length: 14
clone size: -
CDR3 DNA: TGCGCCAGCAGCTTAGATGGGACTGATTCACCCCTCCACTTT
CDR3 protein: CASSLDGTDSPLHF

D gene: -
J gene: TRBJ1-1
V gene: TRBV5-1
CDR3 length: 14
clone size: once
CDR3 DNA: TGCGCCAGCAGCGGGCGGGGTGAGAGCACTGAAGCTTTCTTT
CDR3 protein: CASSGRGESTEAFF

D gene: TRBD2
J gene: TRBJ2-7
V gene: TRBV5-1
CDR3 length: 15
clone size: -
CDR3 DNA: TGCGCCAGCAGCTTGGTAAGCGGGGGGGCCTACGAGCAGTACTTC
CDR3 protein: CASSLVSGGAYEQYF

D gene: -
J gene: TRBJ2-1
V gene: TRBV2
CDR3 length: 12
clone size: -
CDR3 DNA: TGTGCCAGCAGCCTAGGTTTGCGAGAGCAGTTCTTC
CDR3 protein: CASSLGLREQFF

D gene: TRBD2
J gene: TRBJ2-3
V gene: TRBV4-1
CDR3 length: 16
clone size: once
CDR3 DNA: TGCGCCAGCAGCCAAGTTACAGCGGGGAACACAGATACGCAGTATTTT
CDR3 protein: CASSQVTAGNTDTQYF

D gene: -
J gene: TRBJ1-2
V gene: TRBV4-2
CDR3 length: 14
clone size: -
CDR3 DNA: TGTGCCAGCAGCCAAGATAAGGACTCCTATGGCTACACCTTC
CDR3 protein: CASSQDKDSYGYTF

D gene: -
J gene: TRBJ2-3
V gene: TRBV10-1
CDR3 length: 12
clone size: -
CDR3 DNA: TGCGCCAGCAGCCCTAGTCGAGATACGCAGTATTTT
CDR3 protein: CASSPSRDTQYF

D gene: TRBD2
J gene: TRBJ2-7
V gene: TRBV6-6
CDR3 length: 15
clone size: -
CDR3 DNA: TGTGCCAGCAGACCACATGGGACTAGCGGATACGAGCAGTACTTC
CDR3 protein: CASRPHGTSGYEQYF

D gene: -
J gene: TRBJ1-1
V gene: TRBV6-1
CDR3 length: 14
clone size: -
CDR3 DNA: TGTGCCAGCAGTGAAGCAGGGAGGGACACTGAAGCTTTCTTT
CDR3 protein: CASSEAGRDTEAFF

D gene: -
J gene: TRBJ2-7
V gene: TRBV24-1
CDR3 length: 12
clone size: few
CDR3 DNA: TGTGCCACCAGTCCCGGGACCTACGAGCAGTACTTC
CDR3 protein: CATSPGTYEQYF

D gene: TRBD1
J gene: TRBJ1-2
V gene: TRBV5-1
CDR3 length: 13
clone size: once
CDR3 DNA: TGCGCCAGCAGCTTTTCAGGGGGCAATGGCTACACCTTC
CDR3 protein: CASSFSGGNGYTF

D gene: TRBD2
J gene: TRBJ2-3
V gene: TRBV5-1
CDR3 length: 17
clone size: -
CDR3 DNA: TGCGCCAGCAGCTTGTATACTAGCGGGGTCCGTCCAGATACGCAGTATTTT
CDR3 protein: CASSLYTSGVRPDTQYF

D gene: TRBD1
J gene: TRBJ2-3
V gene: TRBV28
CDR3 length: 15
clone size: -
CDR3 DNA: TGTGCCAGCAGTACCAGGGACAGGAGCACAGATACGCAGTATTTT
CDR3 protein: CASSTRDRSTDTQYF

D gene: -
J gene: TRBJ1-1
V gene: TRBV7-8
CDR3 length: 14
clone size: few
CDR3 DNA: TGTGCCAGCAGTATTCTTGGGCCCAGCACTGAAGCTTTCTTT
CDR3 protein: CASSILGPSTEAFF

D gene: -
J gene: TRBJ2-7
V gene: TRBV7-8
CDR3 length: 16
clone size: -
CDR3 DNA: TGTGCCAGCAGCTTAGGGGCCAGGGGATACTCCTACGAGCAGTACTTC
CDR3 protein: CASSLGARGYSYEQYF